This T cell receptor beta chain was documented in a study of early T cells in non-severe SARS-CoV-2 infection. Study conclusions and caveats: CD4 and private specificities were missed by VDJdb matching, which favored anti-spike CD8 responses.

TCRdb processed the 5' RACE reads anew with MiXCR; each CDR3 protein has one entry. Of about 48,000 distinct CDR3 sequences in the sample, over 7.5% were seen once. This clonotype was recorded many times. Antigen: not known. Trimming took 4 bases from V and 4 from J; bases not matched to a gene: 1. Germline V gives CDR1 SGHRS, CDR2 YFSETQ. There are 14 residues in the CDR3. The chain recombines TRBV5-1 with TRBJ1-4; 10 bases are shared with TRBD1. The clonotype comes from an adult who was a healthcare worker with PCR-confirmed SARS-CoV-2 infection or an uninfected control (not recorded which). The material sequenced was whole blood. CDR3 residues: CASSRTGGNEKLFF. In nucleotides, the CDR3 is TGCGCCAGCAGCCGGACAGGGGGTAATGAAAAACTGTTTTTT.